The table lists the clone carrying this TCR beta chain with many counts. Antigen unknown. To make TCR beta libraries, researchers used iRepertoire HTBI primers and Arm-PCR of CDR3 regions. TCRdb reprocessed the multiplex PCR reads with MiXCR, giving one entry per CDR3 protein. The sample holds about 450,000 distinct CDR3 sequences, roughly a quarter seen once. Trimming shortened V by 3 bases and J by 3 bases, and 5 bases separated the two germline ends. The germline CDR1 and CDR2 sequences are SNHLY and FYNNEI. The CDR3 has 13 residues. The data are from a study of regulatory T cells in long-lasting Graves disease. The time point denotes: persistent/refractory GD, antithyroid drugs over 5 years with positive TRAb. PBMC-extracted RNA yielded the TCR library. Graves' disease diagnosis relied on American Thyroid Association guidelines. General study points: Accuracy might have suffered from few samples.

The receptor's source is a female donor with Graves disease. The J gene is TRBJ2-2, the V gene TRBV2; the D is unclear. Source: peripheral blood mononuclear cells (PBMCs), taken when the disease was refractory, from a patient treated with antithyroid drugs. CDR3 residues: CASSEAHTGELFF. DNA for the CDR3: TGTGCCAGCAGTGAGGCTCACACCGGGGAGCTGTTTTTT.